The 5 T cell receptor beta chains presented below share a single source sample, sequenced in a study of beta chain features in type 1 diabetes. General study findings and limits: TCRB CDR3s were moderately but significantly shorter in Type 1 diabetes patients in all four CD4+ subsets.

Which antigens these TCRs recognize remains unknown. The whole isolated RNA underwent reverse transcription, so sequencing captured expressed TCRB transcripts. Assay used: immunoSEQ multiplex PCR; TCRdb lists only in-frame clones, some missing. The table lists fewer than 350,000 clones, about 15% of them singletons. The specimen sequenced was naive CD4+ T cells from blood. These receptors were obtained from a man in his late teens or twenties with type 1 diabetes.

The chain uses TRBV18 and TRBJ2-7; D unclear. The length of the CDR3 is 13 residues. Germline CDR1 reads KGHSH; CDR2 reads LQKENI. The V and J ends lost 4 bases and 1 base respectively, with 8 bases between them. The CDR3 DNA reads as TGTGCCAGCTCACTCCAGAAGTCCTACGAGCAGTACTTC. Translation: CASSLQKSYEQYF.

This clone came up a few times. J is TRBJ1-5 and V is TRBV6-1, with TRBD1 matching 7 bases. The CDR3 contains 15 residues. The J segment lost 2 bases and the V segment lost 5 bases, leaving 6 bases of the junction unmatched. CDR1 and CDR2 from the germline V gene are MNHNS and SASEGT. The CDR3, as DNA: TGTGCCAGCAGTCCATCGGGACAGCGCAATCAGCCCCAGCATTTT. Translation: CASSPSGQRNQPQHF.

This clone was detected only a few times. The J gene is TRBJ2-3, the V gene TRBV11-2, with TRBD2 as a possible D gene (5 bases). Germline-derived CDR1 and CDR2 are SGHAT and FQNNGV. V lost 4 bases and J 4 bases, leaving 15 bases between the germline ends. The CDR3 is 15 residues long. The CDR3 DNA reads TGTGCCAGCAGCTCCTCGCTAGCAGGCCCAGATACGCAGTATTTT. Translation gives CASSSSLAGPDTQYF.

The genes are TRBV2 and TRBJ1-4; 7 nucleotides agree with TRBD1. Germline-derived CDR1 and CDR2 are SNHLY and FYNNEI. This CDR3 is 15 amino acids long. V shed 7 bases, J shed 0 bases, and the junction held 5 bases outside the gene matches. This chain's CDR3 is CASKQGQATNEKLFF. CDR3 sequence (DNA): TGTGCCAGCAAACAAGGACAGGCAACTAATGAAAAACTGTTTTTT.

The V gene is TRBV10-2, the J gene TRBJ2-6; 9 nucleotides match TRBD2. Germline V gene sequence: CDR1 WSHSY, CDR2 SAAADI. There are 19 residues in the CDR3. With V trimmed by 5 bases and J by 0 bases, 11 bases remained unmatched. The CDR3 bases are TGCGCCAGCAGTTCAACATCGGGTAGCGGGAGCTCTGGGGCCAACGTCCTGACTTTC. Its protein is CASSSTSGSGSSGANVLTF.